These 6 T cell receptor beta chains share one sample of origin, sequenced in a study of cytomegalovirus exposure and HLA in healthy donors. Amplification used 60 Vbeta primers and 13 Jbeta primers. Clones were read by immunoSEQ multiplex PCR, and TCRdb kept only the in-frame ones, dropping some. The table includes some 120,000 clones, 75% to 90% detected once. The sequencing input was PBMCs. These receptors were obtained from a male donor in good health and CMV-seronegative.

This clone has only a few counts. The chain uses TRBV7-7 and TRBJ1-3, with a possible D match to TRBD1 (5 bases). Germline V lookup: CDR1 SSHAT, CDR2 FNYEAQ (reference sequence). The CDR3 length is 15 residues. Trimming stripped 5 bases from V and 2 bases from J, with 13 bases between. The CDR3 DNA reads as TGTGCCAGCAGCCAGGGAACGGGGGCTGGAAACACCATATATTTT. Translated, it gives CASSQGTGAGNTIYF.

This chain links TRBV10-2 with TRBJ2-5; 10 bases are a match to TRBD2. The J call may not be correct, given that the DNA end is closer to TRBJ2-7. The germline gives CDR1 WSHSY, CDR2 SAAADI. The CDR3 is 14 residues long. The CDR3 sequence is CASSASGSSYEQYF. The CDR3 region has the DNA TGCGCCAGCAGTGCTAGCGGGAGCTCCTACGAGCAGTACTTC.

The chain is built from TRBV10-3 and TRBJ1-5, with TRBD1 matching over 11 bases. CDR1 and CDR2 from the germline V gene are ENHRY and SYGVKD. The CDR3 is 15 residues long. V gave up 6 bases and J gave up 4 bases; unmatched junction bases: 5. CDR3 loop: CAIREGQGGNQPQHF. In nucleotides, the CDR3 is TGTGCCATCAGGGAGGGACAGGGGGGGAATCAGCCCCAGCATTTT.

The rearrangement uses TRBV7-6 and TRBJ2-7; 9 nucleotides line up with TRBD1. V shed 5 bases, J shed 6 bases, and the junction held 5 bases outside the gene matches. Germline V lookup: CDR1 SGHVS, CDR2 FNYEAQ. This CDR3 is 13 amino acids long. CDR3 DNA sequence: TGTGCCAGCAGCCCCCGGACAGGGGCCGAGCAGTACTTC. Translated, it gives CASSPRTGAEQYF.

This clone has just one count. This sequence joins TRBV6-1 and TRBJ2-2, with 7 bases lining up with TRBD2. CDR1 MNHNS and CDR2 SASEGT come from the germline V gene. The length of the CDR3 is 12 residues. J gave up 5 bases and V 7 bases, and 1 base lay outside the gene matches. CDR3: CASTGGTGELFF. CDR3 DNA: TGTGCCAGCACCGGGGGGACCGGGGAGCTGTTTTTT.

The V gene is TRBV28, the J gene TRBJ1-5, with 9 bases aligning to TRBD1. The V segment lost 6 bases and the J segment 9 bases; nucleotides outside the gene matches: 15. The CDR3 extends over 16 amino acids. CDR1 is MDHEN and CDR2 is SYDVKM in the germline V gene. CDR3 coding DNA: TGTGCCAGCAGCATCTCGCCGACAGGGGGGTTTGGGCCCCAGCATTTT. Translation: CASSISPTGGFGPQHF. The entire variable domain, with the rest obtained from reference TRBV28 and TRBJ1-5, is as follows: DVKVTQSSRYLVKRTGEKVFLECVQDMDHENMFWYRQDPGLGLRLIYFSYDVKMKEKGDIPEGYSVSREKKERFSLILESASTNQTSMYLCASSISPTGGFGPQHFGDGTRLSIL.